One sample yielded the 11 T cell receptor beta chains listed below, sequenced in a study of T cell responses to AZD1222 COVID-19 vaccine. Using immunoSEQ multiplex PCR, the repertoire was profiled, and TCRdb retains in-frame clones only, with some absent. The sample records 150,000 to 200,000 clones, around 90% being singletons. The sequencing here drew on peripheral blood, taken on day 0 of AZD1222 vaccination. These receptor sequences come from an adult in good health.

This rearrangement joins TRBV3-1 (or the pseudogene TRBV3-2) to TRBJ2-7, with 16 nucleotides matching TRBD2. Looked up from germline, CDR1 is LGHDT and CDR2 is YNNKEL (reference sequence). The V and J ends lost 4 bases and 2 bases, in that order; junction bases with no gene match: 5. The CDR3 spans 17 residues. As DNA, the CDR3 is TGTGCCAGCAGCCCGACCGGGACTAGCGGGGGGGCCTACGAGCAGTACTTC. This codes for CASSPTGTSGGAYEQYF.

This clone was detected only once. The chain recombines TRBV29-1 with TRBJ2-1; TRBD2 matches at 9 bases. Unmatched junction bases numbered 5, after V lost 1 base and J lost 1 base. The CDR3 consists of 16 residues. Germline loops: CDR1 SQVTM, CDR2 ANQGSEA. This chain's CDR3 is CSVEVLRGGSYNEQFF. As DNA, the CDR3 is TGCAGCGTTGAAGTCCTGCGGGGGGGTTCCTACAATGAGCAGTTCTTC.

The rearrangement uses TRBV5-1 and TRBJ2-2; D may be TRBD1 or TRBD2 (7 bases each). Germline V gene data show CDR1 as SGHRS and CDR2 as YFSETQ. V lost 0 bases to trimming and J lost 6 bases, with 12 bases between them. The CDR3 totals 15 residues. CDR3 sequence (DNA): TGCGCCAGCAGCTTGGTGTCAGGGGGGGCCGGGGAGCTGTTTTTT. Its translation is CASSLVSGGAGELFF. Full variable domain (rest looked up from reference TRBV5-1 and TRBJ2-2): KAGVTQTPRYLIKTRGQQVTLSCSPISGHRSVSWYQQTPGQGLQFLFEYFSETQRNKGNFPGRFSGRQFSNSRSEMNVSTLELGDSALYLCASSLVSGGAGELFFGEGSRLTVL.

J is TRBJ1-1 and V is TRBV4-1; 7 bases line up with TRBD1. The germline gives CDR1 MGHRA, CDR2 YSYEKL. The CDR3 is 15 amino acids. Germline trimming cut 1 base from V and 4 bases from J; bases unmatched to any gene: 6. CDR3: CASSQAQPGGTEAFF. For the CDR3, the DNA is TGCGCCAGCAGCCAAGCCCAGCCAGGGGGCACTGAAGCTTTCTTT.

V and J are TRBV20-1 and TRBJ2-1; possibly TRBD1 for D (5 bases). The germline V gene encodes CDR1 DFQATT and CDR2 SNEGSKA (reference sequence). This CDR3 is built from 11 residues. V lost 7 bases and J lost 6, with 10 bases in between. As DNA, the CDR3 is TGCAGTGGCAGGGCCCCCAATGAGCAGTTCTTC. This codes for CSGRAPNEQFF.

This chain joins TRBV19 and TRBJ1-5; a weak D match, TRBD1 (6 bases). Germline-derived CDR1 and CDR2 are LNHDA and SQIVND (reference sequence). V was shortened by 1 base and J by 7 bases, with 14 bases between the two germline ends. There are 15 residues in the CDR3. The CDR3 loop reads CASSIAGDGGQPQHF. The CDR3 nucleotides read TGTGCCAGTAGTATAGCAGGGGATGGGGGACAGCCCCAGCATTTT.

V and J are TRBV5-4 and TRBJ1-2, with D possibly TRBD1 on 5 matching bases. Looked up from germline, CDR1 is SGHNT and CDR2 is YYREEE (reference sequence). The V end lost 0 bases, the J end lost 7 bases, and 25 bases lay between the germline ends. The CDR3 consists of 18 residues. The DNA for the CDR3 is TGTGCCAGCAGCTTGGTAGGGACGGACGACCTGTACCGGGGTGGCTACACCTTC. This encodes CASSLVGTDDLYRGGYTF.

V usage is TRBV5-6 and J usage is TRBJ2-5; D remains ambiguous. Per germline, CDR1 SGHDT and CDR2 YYEEEE. There are 13 residues in the CDR3. Trimming shortened V by 0 bases and J by 6 bases, and 9 bases separated the two germline ends. The CDR3 DNA reads as TGTGCCAGCAGCTTGGTCCAGCTGAAGACCCAGTACTTC. It is translated as CASSLVQLKTQYF.

The chain is built from TRBV9 and TRBJ2-1; 8 bases map to TRBD2. Germline CDR1 reads SGDLS; CDR2 reads YYNGEE. The CDR3 has 14 residues. J lost 6 bases, V lost 8 bases, and 10 bases had no gene match. The CDR3 here is CASSAGDGSNEQFF. Here the CDR3 DNA reads TGTGCCAGTTCAGCGGGAGACGGGAGCAATGAGCAGTTCTTC.

In its sample, this clone was seen once. J is TRBJ2-5 and V is TRBV5-1; tentative D call: TRBD1 (5 bases). V lost 4 bases to trimming and J lost 5 bases, with 21 bases between them. The CDR3 consists of 16 residues. Germline CDR1 and CDR2: SGHRS and YFSETQ. The chain's CDR3 is CASSPGSGSGRETQYF. The CDR3, as DNA: TGCGCCAGCAGCCCAGGGTCGGGTTCCGGTCGGGAGACCCAGTACTTC.

The chain joins TRBV19 to TRBJ1-2; D gene ambiguous. This CDR3 contains 14 residues. V lost 5 bases and J 1 base, leaving 11 bases between the germline ends. Per the germline V gene, CDR1 is LNHDA and CDR2 is SQIVND (reference sequence). CDR3 amino acids: CASSGQVLNYGYTF. The CDR3 DNA reads as TGTGCCAGTAGTGGGCAGGTTCTTAACTATGGCTACACCTTC.